The 10 T cell receptor beta chains presented below share a single source sample, sequenced in a study of cytomegalovirus exposure and HLA in healthy donors. With 60 Vbeta and 13 Jbeta primers, the PCR was carried out. Profiling relied on immunoSEQ multiplex PCR, and the TCRdb table lists in-frame clones only, not all of them. The table includes about 98,000 clones, 75% to 85% detected once. The sequencing input was PBMCs. These receptors were taken from a man between 18 and 35 years old in good health and CMV-seropositive.

The chain links TRBV30 to TRBJ2-7, with TRBD1 matching over 7 bases. Germline CDR1 reads GTSNPN; CDR2 reads SVGIG (reference sequence). The CDR3 is 15 amino acids. V lost 5 bases, J lost 0 bases, and 10 bases stayed unmatched. The CDR3 protein is CAWGPGTVSSYEQYF. The CDR3 bases are TGTGCCTGGGGCCCAGGGACAGTCAGCTCCTACGAGCAGTACTTC.

This chain joins TRBV7-9 and TRBJ1-1; possible D gene TRBD1, 6 bases. The CDR3 is 17 residues long. Germline lookup yields CDR1 SEHNR and CDR2 FQNEAQ (reference sequence). The ends were cut back, 1 base at V and 2 bases at J, with 17 bases in the middle. CDR3 coding DNA: TGTGCCAGCAGCTTAGGATGGGGGCGAGACAGTAACACTGAAGCTTTCTTT. Amino acids: CASSLGWGRDSNTEAFF.

V gene TRBV7-2 combines with J gene TRBJ2-7, with D possibly TRBD2 on 6 matching bases. The CDR3 length is 16 residues. Germline-derived CDR1 and CDR2 are SGHTA and FQGNSA. The V and J ends lost 1 base and 6 bases respectively, with 19 bases between them. CDR3 bases: TGTGCCAGCAGCTTAGAGGGCGGGGCGGGCGATGTCGAGCAGTACTTC. This sequence encodes CASSLEGGAGDVEQYF.

This chain connects TRBV5-1 to TRBJ1-5; unclear D gene. Germline V gives CDR1 SGHRS, CDR2 YFSETQ. V dropped 8 bases and J dropped 1 base, with 13 bases sitting between them. The CDR3 is 14 residues long. This CDR3 is CARRNRWSNQPQHF. The CDR3 nucleotides read TGCGCCAGGAGGAATCGATGGAGCAATCAGCCCCAGCATTTT. Variable domain in full (rest from reference TRBV5-1 and TRBJ1-5): KAGVTQTPRYLIKTRGQQVTLSCSPISGHRSVSWYQQTPGQGLQFLFEYFSETQRNKGNFPGRFSGRQFSNSRSEMNVSTLELGDSALYLCARRNRWSNQPQHFGDGTRLSIL.

The chain joins TRBV28 to TRBJ1-1; D is unresolved. Germline-derived CDR1 and CDR2 are MDHEN and SYDVKM. The CDR3 contains 16 residues. Trimming left V 5 bases short and J 0 bases short, with 16 bases between. CDR3 nucleotide sequence: TGTGCCAGCAGTCGGAGGTCGGGAGGGATGAACACTGAAGCTTTCTTT. Amino acids: CASSRRSGGMNTEAFF.

The rearrangement links TRBV13 to TRBJ2-4; 7 bases line up with TRBD2. The CDR3 is made up of 13 amino acids. The junction had 5 bases not matched to a gene; V was cut back by 7 bases and J by 5 bases. Germline-derived CDR1 and CDR2 are PRHDT and FYEKMQ (reference sequence). CDR3 loop: CASTRGRENIQYF. The CDR3 nucleotides read TGTGCCAGCACCCGAGGGAGGGAAAACATTCAGTACTTC.

The chain recombines TRBV27 with TRBJ1-4; possibly TRBD1 for D (6 bases). Trimming left V 6 bases short and J 3 bases short, with 17 bases between. The germline V gene encodes CDR1 MNHEY and CDR2 SMNVEV (reference sequence). The CDR3 extends over 16 amino acids. The CDR3 coding sequence is TGTGCCAGCAGACTTGGACAGTCCCAGGCTAATGAAAAACTGTTTTTT. Its protein is CASRLGQSQANEKLFF.

The rearrangement joins TRBV30 to TRBJ1-3; perhaps TRBD1 as D (5 bases). In germline, CDR1 is GTSNPN, CDR2 SVGIG (reference sequence). The CDR3 contains 16 residues. Trimming removed 0 bases at V and 1 base at J, with 13 bases between. The CDR3 sequence is CAWSVRGGNSGNTIYF. CDR3 in DNA: TGTGCCTGGAGTGTACGGGGGGGAAATTCTGGAAACACCATATATTTT.

This sequence joins TRBV5-6 and TRBJ2-5; perhaps TRBD2 as D (6 bases). The J call may not be correct, given that the DNA end is closer to TRBJ2-7. CDR1 is SGHDT, CDR2 YYEEEE, per germline. The CDR3 is 14 amino acids. This chain's CDR3 is CASSFGTGTYEQYF. CDR3 in DNA: TGTGCCAGCAGCTTTGGGACTGGCACCTACGAGCAGTACTTC.

CDR3 amino acids: CASSILGWGLVGETQYF. In nucleotides, the CDR3 is TGTGCCAGCTCTATCTTGGGGTGGGGGCTTGTCGGAGAGACCCAGTACTTC. The chain combines TRBV7-8 with TRBJ2-5, with D perhaps TRBD1 (6 bases). V lost 8 bases and J 4 bases, leaving 26 bases between the germline ends. The germline gives CDR1 SGHVS, CDR2 FQNEAQ. The CDR3 runs to 17 residues.